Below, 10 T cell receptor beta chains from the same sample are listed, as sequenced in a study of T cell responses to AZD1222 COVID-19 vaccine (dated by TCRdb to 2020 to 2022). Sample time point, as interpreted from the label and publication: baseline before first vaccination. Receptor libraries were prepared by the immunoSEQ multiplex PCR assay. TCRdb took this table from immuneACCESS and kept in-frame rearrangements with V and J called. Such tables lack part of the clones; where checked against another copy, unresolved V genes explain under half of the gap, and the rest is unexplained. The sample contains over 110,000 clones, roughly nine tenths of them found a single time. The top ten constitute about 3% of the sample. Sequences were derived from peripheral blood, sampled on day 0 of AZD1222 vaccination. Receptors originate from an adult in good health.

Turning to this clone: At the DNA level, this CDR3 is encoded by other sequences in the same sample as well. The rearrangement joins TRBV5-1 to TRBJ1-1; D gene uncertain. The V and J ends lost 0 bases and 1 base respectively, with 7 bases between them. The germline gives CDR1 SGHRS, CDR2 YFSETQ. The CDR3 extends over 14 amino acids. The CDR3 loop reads CASSLVTGNTEAFF. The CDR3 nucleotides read TGCGCCAGCAGCTTGGTCACCGGGAACACTGAAGCTTTCTTT.

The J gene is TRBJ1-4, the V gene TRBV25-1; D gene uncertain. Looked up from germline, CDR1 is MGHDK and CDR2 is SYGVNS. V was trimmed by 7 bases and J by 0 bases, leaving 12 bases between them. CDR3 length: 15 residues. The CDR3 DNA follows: TGTGCCAGCATGGGGTGGCACGCAACTAATGAAAAACTGTTTTTT. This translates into CASMGWHATNEKLFF.

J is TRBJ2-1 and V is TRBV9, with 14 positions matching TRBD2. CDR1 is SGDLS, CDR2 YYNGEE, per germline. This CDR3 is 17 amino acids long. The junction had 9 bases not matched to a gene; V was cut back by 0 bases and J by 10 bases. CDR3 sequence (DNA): TGTGCCAGCAGCGTAGTTCCGGGACTAGCGGGAGTAGGGGAGCAGTTCTTC. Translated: CASSVVPGLAGVGEQFF.

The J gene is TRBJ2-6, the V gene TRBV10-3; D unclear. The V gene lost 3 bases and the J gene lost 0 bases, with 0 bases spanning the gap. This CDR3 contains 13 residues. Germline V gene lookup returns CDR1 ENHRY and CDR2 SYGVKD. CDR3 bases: TGTGCCATCAGTGACTCTGGGGCCAACGTCCTGACTTTC. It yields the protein CAISDSGANVLTF.

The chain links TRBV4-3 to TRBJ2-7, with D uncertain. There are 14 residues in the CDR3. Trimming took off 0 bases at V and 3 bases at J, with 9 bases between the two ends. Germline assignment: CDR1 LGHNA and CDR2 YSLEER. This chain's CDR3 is CASSQDWQYYEQYF. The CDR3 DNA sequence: TGCGCCAGCAGCCAAGATTGGCAGTACTACGAGCAGTACTTC.

Here the CDR3 DNA reads TGTGCCTGGAGTACTGGAGGGTTTGGAAACACCATATATTTT. It translates to CAWSTGGFGNTIYF. V and J are TRBV30 and TRBJ1-3; D uncertain. The CDR3 sequence is 14 residues long. Germline V lookup: CDR1 GTSNPN, CDR2 SVGIG (reference sequence). V shed 2 bases and J shed 3 bases, with 11 bases lying between them.

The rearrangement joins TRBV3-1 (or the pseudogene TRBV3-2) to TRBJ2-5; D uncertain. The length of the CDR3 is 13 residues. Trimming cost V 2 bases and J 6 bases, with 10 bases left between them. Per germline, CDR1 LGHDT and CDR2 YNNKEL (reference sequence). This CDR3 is CASSQSPLQTQYF. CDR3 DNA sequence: TGTGCCAGCAGCCAATCCCCTCTACAGACCCAGTACTTC.

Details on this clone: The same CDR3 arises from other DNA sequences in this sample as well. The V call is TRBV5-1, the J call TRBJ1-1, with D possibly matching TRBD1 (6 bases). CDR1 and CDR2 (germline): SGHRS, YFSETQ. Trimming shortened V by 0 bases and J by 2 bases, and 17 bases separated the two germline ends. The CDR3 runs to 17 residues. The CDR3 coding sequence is TGCGCCAGCAGCTTGGCCGTTTCGGGGGGGCCCAACACTGAAGCTTTCTTT. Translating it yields CASSLAVSGGPNTEAFF.

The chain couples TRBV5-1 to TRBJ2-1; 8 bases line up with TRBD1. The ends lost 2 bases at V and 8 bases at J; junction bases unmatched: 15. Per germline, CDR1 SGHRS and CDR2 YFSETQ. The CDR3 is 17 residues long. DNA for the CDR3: TGCGCCAGCAGCTTTCTCGGACAGGGTGATTTGCGGGATGAGCAGTTCTTC. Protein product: CASSFLGQGDLRDEQFF.

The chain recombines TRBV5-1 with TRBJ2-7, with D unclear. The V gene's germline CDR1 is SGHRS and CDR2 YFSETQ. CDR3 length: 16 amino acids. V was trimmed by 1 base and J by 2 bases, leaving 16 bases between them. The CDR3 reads CASSLSPPLGTYEQYF. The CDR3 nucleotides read TGCGCCAGCAGCTTGTCCCCTCCGCTAGGCACCTACGAGCAGTACTTC.